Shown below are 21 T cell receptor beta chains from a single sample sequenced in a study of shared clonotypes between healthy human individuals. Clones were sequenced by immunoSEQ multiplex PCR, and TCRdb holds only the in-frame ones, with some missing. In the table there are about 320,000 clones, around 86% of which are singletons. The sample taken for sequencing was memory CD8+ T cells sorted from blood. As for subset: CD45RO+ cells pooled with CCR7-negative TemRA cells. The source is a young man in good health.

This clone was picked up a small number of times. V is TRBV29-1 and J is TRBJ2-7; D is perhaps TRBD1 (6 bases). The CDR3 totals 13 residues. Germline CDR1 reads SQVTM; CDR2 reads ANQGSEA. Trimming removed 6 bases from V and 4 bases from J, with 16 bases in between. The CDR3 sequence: CSVRTVSPYEQYF. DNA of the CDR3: TGCAGCGTCCGGACAGTATCCCCTTACGAGCAGTACTTC.

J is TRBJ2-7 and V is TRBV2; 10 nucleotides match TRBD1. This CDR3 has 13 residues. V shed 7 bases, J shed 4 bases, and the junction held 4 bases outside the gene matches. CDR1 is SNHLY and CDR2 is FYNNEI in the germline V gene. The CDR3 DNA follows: TGTGCCAGCATCGAGGACAGGGGGTACGAGCAGTACTTC. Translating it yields CASIEDRGYEQYF.

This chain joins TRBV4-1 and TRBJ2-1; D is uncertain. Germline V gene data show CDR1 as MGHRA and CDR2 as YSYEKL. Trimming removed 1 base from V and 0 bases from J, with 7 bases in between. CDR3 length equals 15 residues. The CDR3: CASSQGAGSYNEQFF. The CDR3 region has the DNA TGCGCCAGCAGCCAAGGGGCCGGCTCCTACAATGAGCAGTTCTTC.

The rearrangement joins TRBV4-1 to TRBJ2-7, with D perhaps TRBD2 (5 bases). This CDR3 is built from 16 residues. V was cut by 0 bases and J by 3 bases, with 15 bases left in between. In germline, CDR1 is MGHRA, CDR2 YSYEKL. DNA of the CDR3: TGCGCCAGCAGCCAAGAGGGTATCGGACTTTTCTACGAGCAGTACTTC. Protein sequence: CASSQEGIGLFYEQYF.

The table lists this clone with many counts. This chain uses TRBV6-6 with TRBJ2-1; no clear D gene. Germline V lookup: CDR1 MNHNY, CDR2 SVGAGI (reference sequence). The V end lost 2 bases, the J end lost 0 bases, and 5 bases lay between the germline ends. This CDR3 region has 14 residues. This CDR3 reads CASSYGSSYNEQFF. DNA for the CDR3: TGTGCCAGCAGTTACGGAAGCTCCTACAATGAGCAGTTCTTC.

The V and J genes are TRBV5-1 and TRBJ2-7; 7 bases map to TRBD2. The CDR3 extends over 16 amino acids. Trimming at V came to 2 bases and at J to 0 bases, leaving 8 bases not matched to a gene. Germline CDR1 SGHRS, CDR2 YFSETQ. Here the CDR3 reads CASSFRSRGSSYEQYF. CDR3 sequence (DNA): TGCGCCAGCAGCTTCCGATCGCGCGGGAGCTCCTACGAGCAGTACTTC. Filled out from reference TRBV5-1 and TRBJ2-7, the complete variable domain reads KAGVTQTPRYLIKTRGQQVTLSCSPISGHRSVSWYQQTPGQGLQFLFEYFSETQRNKGNFPGRFSGRQFSNSRSEMNVSTLELGDSALYLCASSFRSRGSSYEQYFGPGTRLTVT.

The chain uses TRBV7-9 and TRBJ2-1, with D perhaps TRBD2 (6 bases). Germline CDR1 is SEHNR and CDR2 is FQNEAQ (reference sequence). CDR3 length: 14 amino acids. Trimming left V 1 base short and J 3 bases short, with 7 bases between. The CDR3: CASSLVGLYNEQFF. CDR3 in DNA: TGTGCCAGCAGCTTAGTGGGACTCTACAATGAGCAGTTCTTC. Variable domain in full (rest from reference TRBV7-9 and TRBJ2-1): DTGVSQNPRHKITKRGQNVTFRCDPISEHNRLYWYRQTLGQGPEFLTYFQNEAQLEKSRLLSDRFSAERPKGSFSTLEIQRTEQGDSAMYLCASSLVGLYNEQFFGPGTRLTVL.

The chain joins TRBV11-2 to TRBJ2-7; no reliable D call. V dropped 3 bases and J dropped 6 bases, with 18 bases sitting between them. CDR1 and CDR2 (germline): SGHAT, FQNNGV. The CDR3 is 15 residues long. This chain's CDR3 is CASSFGPASPLEQYF. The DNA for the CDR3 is TGTGCCAGCAGCTTTGGGCCGGCAAGCCCACTCGAGCAGTACTTC. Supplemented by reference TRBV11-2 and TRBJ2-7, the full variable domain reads EAGVAQSPRYKIIEKRQSVAFWCNPISGHATLYWYQQILGQGPKLLIQFQNNGVVDDSQLPKDRFSAERLKGVDSTLKIQPAKLEDSAVYLCASSFGPASPLEQYFGPGTRLTVT.

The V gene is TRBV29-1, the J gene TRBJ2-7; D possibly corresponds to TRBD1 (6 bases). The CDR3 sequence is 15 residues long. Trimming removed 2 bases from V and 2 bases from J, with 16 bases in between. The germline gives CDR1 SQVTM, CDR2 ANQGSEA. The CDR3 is CSVEYRRGITYEQYF. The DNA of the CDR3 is TGCAGCGTTGAATACAGAAGGGGGATCACCTACGAGCAGTACTTC.

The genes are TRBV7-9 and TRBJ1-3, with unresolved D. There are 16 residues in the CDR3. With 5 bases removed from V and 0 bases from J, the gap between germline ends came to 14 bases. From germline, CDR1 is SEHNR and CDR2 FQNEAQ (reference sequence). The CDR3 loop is CASSPRVPSSGNTIYF. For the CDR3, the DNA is TGTGCCAGCAGCCCCCGGGTCCCGAGCTCTGGAAACACCATATATTTT.

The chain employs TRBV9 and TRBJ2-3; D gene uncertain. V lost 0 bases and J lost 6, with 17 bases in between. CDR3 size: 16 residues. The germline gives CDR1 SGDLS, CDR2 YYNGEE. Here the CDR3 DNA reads TGTGCCAGCAGCGTAGCTGAGACCGCTCGGCTCGATACGCAGTATTTT. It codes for CASSVAETARLDTQYF.

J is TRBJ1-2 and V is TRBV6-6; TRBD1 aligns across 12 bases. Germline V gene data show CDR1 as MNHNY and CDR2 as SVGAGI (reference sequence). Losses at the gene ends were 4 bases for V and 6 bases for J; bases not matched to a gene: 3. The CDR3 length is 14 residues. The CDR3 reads CASSWDRGRDGYTF. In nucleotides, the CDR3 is TGTGCCAGCAGTTGGGACAGGGGGCGAGATGGCTACACCTTC.

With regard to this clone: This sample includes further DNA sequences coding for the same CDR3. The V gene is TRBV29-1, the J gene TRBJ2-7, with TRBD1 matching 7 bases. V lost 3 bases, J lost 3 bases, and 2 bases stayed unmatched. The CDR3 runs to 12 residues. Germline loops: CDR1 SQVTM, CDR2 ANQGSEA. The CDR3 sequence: CSVEGDSYEQYF. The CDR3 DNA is TGCAGCGTTGAGGGGGACAGCTACGAGCAGTACTTC.

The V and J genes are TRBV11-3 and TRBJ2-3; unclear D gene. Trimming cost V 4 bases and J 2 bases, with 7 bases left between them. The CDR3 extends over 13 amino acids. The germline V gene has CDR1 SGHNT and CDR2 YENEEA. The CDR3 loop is CASSSVTTDTQYF. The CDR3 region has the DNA TGTGCCAGCAGCTCTGTTACCACAGATACGCAGTATTTT.

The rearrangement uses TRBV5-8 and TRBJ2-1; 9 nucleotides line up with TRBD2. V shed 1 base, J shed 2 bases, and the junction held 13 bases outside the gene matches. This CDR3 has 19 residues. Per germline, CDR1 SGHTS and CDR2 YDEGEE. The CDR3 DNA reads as TGTGCCAGCAGCTTGTTGATCTTTCTAGCGGGGAGTACCTACAATGAGCAGTTCTTC. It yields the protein CASSLLIFLAGSTYNEQFF. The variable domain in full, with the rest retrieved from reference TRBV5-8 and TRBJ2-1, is EAGVTQSPTHLIKTRGQQATLRCSPISGHTSVYWYQQALGLGLQFLLWYDEGEERNRGNFPPRFSGRQFPNYSSELNVNALELEDSALYLCASSLLIFLAGSTYNEQFFGPGTRLTVL.

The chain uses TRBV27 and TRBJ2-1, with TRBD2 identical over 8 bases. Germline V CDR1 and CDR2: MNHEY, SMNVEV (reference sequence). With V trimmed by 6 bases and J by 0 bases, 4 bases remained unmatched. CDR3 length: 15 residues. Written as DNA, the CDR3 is TGTGCCAGCAGGATTAGCGGGGACTCCTACAATGAGCAGTTCTTC. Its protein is CASRISGDSYNEQFF.

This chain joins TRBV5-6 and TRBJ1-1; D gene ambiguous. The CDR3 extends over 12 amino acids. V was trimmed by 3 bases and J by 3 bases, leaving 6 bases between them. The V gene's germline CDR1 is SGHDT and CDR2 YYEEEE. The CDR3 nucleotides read TGTGCCAGCAGCTGGTCTGACACTGAAGCTTTCTTT. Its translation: CASSWSDTEAFF.

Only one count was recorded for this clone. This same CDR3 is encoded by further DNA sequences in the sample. The CDR3 loop is CAWSTGQGDQPQHF. The CDR3, as DNA: TGTGCCTGGAGTACCGGACAGGGCGATCAGCCCCAGCATTTT. V is TRBV30 and J is TRBJ1-5; 8 bases are shared with TRBD1. J gave up 5 bases and V 2 bases, and 5 bases lay outside the gene matches. This CDR3 has 14 amino acids. Looked up from germline, CDR1 is GTSNPN and CDR2 is SVGIG (reference sequence).

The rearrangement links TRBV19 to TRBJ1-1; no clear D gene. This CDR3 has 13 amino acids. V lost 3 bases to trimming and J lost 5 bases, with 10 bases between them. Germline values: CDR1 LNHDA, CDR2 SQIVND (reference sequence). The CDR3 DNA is TGTGCCAGTAGTATTGGTATCGGGACTGAAGCTTTCTTT. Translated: CASSIGIGTEAFF.

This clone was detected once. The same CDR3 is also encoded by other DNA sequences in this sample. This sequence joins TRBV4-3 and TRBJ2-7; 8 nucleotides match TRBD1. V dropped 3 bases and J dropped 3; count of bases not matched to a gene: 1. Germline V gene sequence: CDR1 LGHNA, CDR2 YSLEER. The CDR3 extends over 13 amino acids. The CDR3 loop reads CASSHGQGYEQYF. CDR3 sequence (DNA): TGCGCCAGCAGCCATGGACAGGGCTACGAGCAGTACTTC.

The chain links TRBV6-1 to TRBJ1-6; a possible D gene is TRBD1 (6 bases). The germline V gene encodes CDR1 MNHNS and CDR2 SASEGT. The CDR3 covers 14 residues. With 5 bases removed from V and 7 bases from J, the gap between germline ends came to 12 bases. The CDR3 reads CASSPTGANSPLHF. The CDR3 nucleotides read TGTGCCAGCAGTCCGACAGGCGCCAATTCACCCCTCCACTTT.